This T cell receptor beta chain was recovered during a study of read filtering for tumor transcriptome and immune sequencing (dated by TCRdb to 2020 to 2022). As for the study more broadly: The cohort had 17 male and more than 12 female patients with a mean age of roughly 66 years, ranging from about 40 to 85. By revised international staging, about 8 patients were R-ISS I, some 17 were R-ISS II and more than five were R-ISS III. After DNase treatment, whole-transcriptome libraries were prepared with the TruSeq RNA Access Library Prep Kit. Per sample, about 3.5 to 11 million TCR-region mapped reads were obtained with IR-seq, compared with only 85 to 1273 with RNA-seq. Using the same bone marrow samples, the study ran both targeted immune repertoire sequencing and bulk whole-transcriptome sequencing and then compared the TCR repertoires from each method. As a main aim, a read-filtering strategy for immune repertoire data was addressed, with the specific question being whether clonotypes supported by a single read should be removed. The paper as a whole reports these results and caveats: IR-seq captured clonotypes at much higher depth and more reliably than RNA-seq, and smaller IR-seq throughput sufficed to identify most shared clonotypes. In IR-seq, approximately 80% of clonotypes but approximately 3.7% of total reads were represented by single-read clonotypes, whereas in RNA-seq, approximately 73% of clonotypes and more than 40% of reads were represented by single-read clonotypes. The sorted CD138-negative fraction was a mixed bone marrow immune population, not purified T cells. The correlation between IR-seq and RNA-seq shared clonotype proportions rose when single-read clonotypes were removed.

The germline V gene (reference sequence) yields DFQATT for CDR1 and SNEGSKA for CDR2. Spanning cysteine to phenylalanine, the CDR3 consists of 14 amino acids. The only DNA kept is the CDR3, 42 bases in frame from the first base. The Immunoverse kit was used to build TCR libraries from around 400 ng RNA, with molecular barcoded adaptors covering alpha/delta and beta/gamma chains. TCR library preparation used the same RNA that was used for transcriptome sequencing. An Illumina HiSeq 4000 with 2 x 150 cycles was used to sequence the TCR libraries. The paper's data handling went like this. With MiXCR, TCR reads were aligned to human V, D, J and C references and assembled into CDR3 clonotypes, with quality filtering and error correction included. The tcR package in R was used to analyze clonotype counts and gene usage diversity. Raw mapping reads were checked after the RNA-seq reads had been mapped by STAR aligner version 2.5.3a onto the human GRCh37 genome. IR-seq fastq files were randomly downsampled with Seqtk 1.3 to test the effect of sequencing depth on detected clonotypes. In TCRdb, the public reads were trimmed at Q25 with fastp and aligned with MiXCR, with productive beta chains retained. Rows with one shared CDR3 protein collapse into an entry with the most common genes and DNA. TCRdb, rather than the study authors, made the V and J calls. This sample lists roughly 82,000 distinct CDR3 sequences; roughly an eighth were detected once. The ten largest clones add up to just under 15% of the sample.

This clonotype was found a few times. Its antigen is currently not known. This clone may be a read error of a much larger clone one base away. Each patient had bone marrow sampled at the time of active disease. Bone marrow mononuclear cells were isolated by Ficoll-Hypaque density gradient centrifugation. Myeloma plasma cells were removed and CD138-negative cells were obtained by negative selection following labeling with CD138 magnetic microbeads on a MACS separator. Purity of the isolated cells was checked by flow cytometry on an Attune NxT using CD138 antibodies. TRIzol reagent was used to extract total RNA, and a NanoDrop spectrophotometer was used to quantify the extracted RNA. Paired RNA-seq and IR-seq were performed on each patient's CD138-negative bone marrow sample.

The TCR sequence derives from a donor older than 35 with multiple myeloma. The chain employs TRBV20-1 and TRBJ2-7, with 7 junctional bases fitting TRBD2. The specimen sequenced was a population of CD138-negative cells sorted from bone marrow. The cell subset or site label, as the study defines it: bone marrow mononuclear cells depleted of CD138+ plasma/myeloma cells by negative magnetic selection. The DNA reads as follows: TGCAGTGCCCCCCCGGCGGGAGCCCTCTACGAGCGGTACTTC. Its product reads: CSAPPAGALYERYF.